The T cell receptor beta chain described here comes from a study of PD-L1 blockade in urothelial cancer. PCRs each included synthetic TCR analog templates spiked in. Only in-frame clones appear in the TCRdb table, and some are missing; sequencing was by immunoSEQ multiplex PCR. In the table there are 40,000 to 60,000 clones, 84% of which are singletons. Time point specified: pretreatment peripheral blood. CDR1 is SGHRS, CDR2 YFSETQ, per germline. CDR3 length: 15 amino acids. The V gene end was trimmed by 0 bases and the J gene end by 5 bases; junction bases not matched to a gene: 4. This rearrangement joins TRBV5-1 to TRBJ2-1; 8 nucleotides line up with TRBD1. The source was PBMCs, collected around atezolizumab (anti-PD-L1) treatment. This TCR was sampled from a man aged 70-80 years with urothelial cancer. The CDR3 DNA is TGCGCCAGCAGCTTGGAAGACAGGGGCAACAATGAGCAGTTCTTC. This encodes CASSLEDRGNNEQFF.